Presented here are 27 T cell receptor beta chains from one specimen sequenced in a study of T cells in Graves' hyperthyroidism and ophthalmopathy. Amplification of TCR beta CDR3 regions used RNA as the template. TCR CDR3 underwent first-round RT-PCR with the HTBI primer set. TCRdb reprocessed the multiplex PCR reads via MiXCR and lists one record per CDR3 protein. The sample includes around 340,000 distinct CDR3 sequences, roughly 17% of them seen just once. The material sequenced was blood. The origin of the receptors is a young man with Graves' hyperthyroidism.

This clonotype was counted only a few times. The V gene is TRBV5-1, the J gene TRBJ2-5; 11 positions agree with TRBD1. In germline, CDR1 is SGHRS, CDR2 YFSETQ. This CDR3 spans 17 amino acids. Trimming at V came to 4 bases and at J to 5 bases, leaving 13 bases not matched to a gene. The CDR3 sequence is CASSPGRTGGYRETQYF. In DNA, the CDR3 is TGCGCCAGCAGCCCAGGGCGGACAGGGGGCTATCGGGAGACCCAGTACTTC.

This clonotype was counted between two and nine times. The J gene is TRBJ1-1, the V gene TRBV5-1, with 8 nucleotides matching TRBD1. Germline CDR1 and CDR2: SGHRS and YFSETQ. The CDR3 covers 16 residues. The ends lost 2 bases at V and 0 bases at J; junction bases unmatched: 6. CDR3 nucleotides: TGCGCCAGCAGCTTCACAGGGGGACTAGTGAACACTGAAGCTTTCTTT. Translating gives CASSFTGGLVNTEAFF.

CDR3 region: CASSYQGGTYEQYF. The CDR3 DNA sequence: TGTGCCAGCAGTTATCAGGGAGGGACCTACGAGCAGTACTTC. The chain joins TRBV6-9 to TRBJ2-7, with 7 bases that match TRBD2. Losses at the gene ends were 2 bases for V and 2 bases for J; bases not matched to a gene: 3. This CDR3 contains 14 residues. CDR1 MNHGY and CDR2 SVAAGI come from the germline V gene.

This clonotype was detected a few times. This chain joins TRBV28 and TRBJ2-2; the match to TRBD1 covers 11 bases. The junction had 9 bases not matched to a gene; V was cut back by 5 bases and J by 7 bases. Germline CDR1 reads MDHEN; CDR2 reads SYDVKM. The length of the CDR3 is 16 residues. CDR3 nucleotides: TGTGCCAGCAGTCCTTGGACAGGGGGCATAAACGGGGAGCTGTTTTTT. This sequence encodes CASSPWTGGINGELFF.

This CDR3 reads CSARRGSNQPQHF. The CDR3 DNA sequence: TGCAGCGCGCGCAGGGGTAGCAATCAGCCCCAGCATTTT. V is TRBV29-1 and J is TRBJ1-5, with D tentatively TRBD1 (6 bases). CDR3 length: 13 residues. Germline V CDR1 and CDR2: SQVTM, ANQGSEA. Trimming took off 7 bases at V and 0 bases at J, with 10 bases between the two ends.

This clonotype has ten or more counts. The V and J genes are TRBV12-3 or TRBV12-4 and TRBJ2-3, with 7 bases lining up with TRBD1. The CDR3 spans 12 residues. V lost 5 bases to trimming and J lost 6 bases; unmatched junction nucleotides: 2. CDR3 nucleotides: TGTGCCAGCAGTCCACAGGGGGATACGCAGTATTTT. The encoded protein is CASSPQGDTQYF.

In this sample, this clonotype turned up many times. The V and J genes are TRBV15 and TRBJ2-1; 8 bases map to TRBD2. The germline gives CDR1 LNHNV, CDR2 YYDKDF (reference sequence). This CDR3 has 18 amino acids. V trimming: 0 bases; J trimming: 6 bases; junction bases outside the gene matches: 13. The CDR3, as DNA: TGTGCCACCAGCAGAGATCGGGAGGGCAGGAGACCCCCCAATGAGCAGTTCTTC. Residues: CATSRDREGRRPPNEQFF.

This clonotype was observed many times. V gene TRBV7-9 combines with J gene TRBJ2-7; 7 positions match TRBD1. J lost 6 bases, V lost 6 bases, and 11 bases had no gene match. The germline V gene encodes CDR1 SEHNR and CDR2 FQNEAQ (reference sequence). CDR3 length: 14 amino acids. The CDR3 loop is CASSAPTGEPEQYF. As DNA, the CDR3 is TGTGCCAGCAGTGCCCCTACAGGGGAGCCCGAGCAGTACTTC.

This clonotype was counted many times. The chain joins TRBV11-1 to TRBJ2-2, with D uncertain. V lost 2 bases and J 6 bases, leaving 7 bases between the germline ends. CDR1 and CDR2 (germline): SGHAT, FQDESV (reference sequence). The CDR3 extends over 13 amino acids. CDR3 residues: CASSLRTAGELFF. The CDR3 nucleotides read TGTGCCAGCAGCTTACGGACGGCCGGGGAGCTGTTTTTT.

This clonotype was counted many times. The chain has TRBV3-1 and TRBJ2-1; no definite D call. CDR1 and CDR2 from the germline V gene are LGHDT and YNNKEL (reference sequence). This CDR3 region has 13 residues. V lost 4 bases, J lost 7 bases, and 11 bases lay in between. The CDR3 bases are TGTGCCAGCAGCCTAACCCCCGGGAATGAGCAGTTCTTC. Its translation: CASSLTPGNEQFF.

At least ten counts were recorded for this clonotype. This sequence joins TRBV30 and TRBJ2-1, with 11 bases matching TRBD1. Trimming removed 8 bases from V and 7 bases from J; junction bases left unmatched: 10. The CDR3 runs 14 residues. CDR1 GTSNPN and CDR2 SVGIG come from the germline V gene (reference sequence). The chain's CDR3 is CAHARGQGANEQFF. The CDR3 DNA sequence: TGTGCCCATGCTCGTGGACAGGGGGCGAATGAGCAGTTCTTC.

This clonotype showed up many times. This chain links TRBV11-2 with TRBJ1-1, with a possible D match to TRBD1 (5 bases). Germline assignment: CDR1 SGHAT and CDR2 FQNNGV. Trimming pared 1 base from V and 3 bases from J, leaving 6 bases between. The CDR3 contains 13 residues. CDR3 DNA sequence: TGTGCCAGCAGCTTAGGAGGGGACACTGAAGCTTTCTTT. This sequence encodes CASSLGGDTEAFF.

This clonotype was seen a few times. CDR3 nucleotides: TGTGCCAGCAGTCCTCTCCTAGCGGCCAAAGAGACCCAGTACTTC. Translated, it gives CASSPLLAAKETQYF. The V call is TRBV12-3 or TRBV12-4, the J call TRBJ2-5; TRBD2 agrees at 7 bases. This CDR3 has 15 amino acids. The J segment lost 3 bases and the V segment lost 5 bases, leaving 9 bases of the junction unmatched.

This clonotype was counted a single time. The chain employs TRBV20-1 and TRBJ1-2, with D unclear. The CDR3 has 12 residues. Germline assignment: CDR1 DFQATT and CDR2 SNEGSKA (reference sequence). The V gene lost 3 bases and the J gene lost 0 bases, with 5 bases spanning the gap. For the CDR3, the DNA is TGCAGTGCTAGTCCAGCTAACTATGGCTACACCTTC. Translation gives CSASPANYGYTF.

The rearrangement joins TRBV12-3 or TRBV12-4 to TRBJ2-1; possibly TRBD2 for D (5 bases). Trimming took off 6 bases at V and 4 bases at J, with 13 bases between the two ends. The CDR3 runs to 14 residues. Here the CDR3 reads CASRGPGGYNEQFF. CDR3 in DNA: TGTGCCAGCAGGGGTCCAGGAGGTTACAATGAGCAGTTCTTC.

This clonotype was seen many times. The chain couples TRBV12-3 or TRBV12-4 to TRBJ2-3; 8 nucleotides align to TRBD1. The CDR3 is made up of 16 amino acids. Trimming removed 3 bases from V and 0 bases from J; junction bases left unmatched: 5. The CDR3 sequence is CASSFDRGRSTDTQYF. Here the CDR3 DNA reads TGTGCCAGCAGTTTCGACAGGGGACGGAGCACAGATACGCAGTATTTT.

This clonotype appeared a few times. The CDR3, as DNA: TGTGCCAGCAGCCTCCTAGCGGGAGGGCCAAGTGAGCAGTTCTTC. Its translation: CASSLLAGGPSEQFF. The chain uses TRBV14 and TRBJ2-1; TRBD2 aligns across 12 bases. Unmatched junction bases numbered 7, after V lost 4 bases and J lost 9 bases. This CDR3 contains 15 residues. The germline V gene encodes CDR1 SGHDN and CDR2 FVKESK.

This clonotype was observed a handful of times. The V call is TRBV19, the J call TRBJ2-3; 8 nucleotides line up with TRBD2. The CDR3 has 15 amino acids. J was trimmed by 4 bases and V by 3 bases; bases with no gene match: 6. CDR1 and CDR2 (germline): LNHDA, SQIVND (reference sequence). The CDR3 loop reads CASSIGRAVADTQYF. CDR3 nucleotides: TGTGCCAGTAGTATCGGGAGGGCCGTGGCAGATACGCAGTATTTT.

Many counts were recorded for this clonotype. CDR3: CASGRLAGYNEQFF. CDR3 nucleotides: TGTGCCAGCGGAAGACTAGCGGGATACAATGAGCAGTTCTTC. The rearrangement uses TRBV11-2 and TRBJ2-1, with 11 bases matching TRBD2. Losses at the gene ends were 8 bases for V and 4 bases for J; bases not matched to a gene: 4. The V gene's germline CDR1 is SGHAT and CDR2 FQNNGV. The CDR3 loop spans 14 amino acids.

This clonotype was detected many times. V and J are TRBV20-1 and TRBJ1-2; a weak D match, TRBD1 (6 bases). Trimming cost V 1 base and J 6 bases, with 15 bases left between them. The CDR3 length is 14 residues. CDR1 and CDR2 from the germline V gene are DFQATT and SNEGSKA (reference sequence). The CDR3, as DNA: TGCAGTGCTAGAGCCACAGGACAGCCCGATGGCTACACCTTC. Translating gives CSARATGQPDGYTF.

V and J are TRBV7-2 and TRBJ1-5; TRBD1 matches 10 bases. The CDR3 loop spans 17 amino acids. CDR1 is SGHTA, CDR2 FQGNSA, per germline. With V trimmed by 2 bases and J by 2 bases, 6 bases remained unmatched. The DNA of the CDR3 is TGTGCCAGCAGCTTATGGACCGGGACAGGGGGCAATCAGCCCCAGCATTTT. Translating gives CASSLWTGTGGNQPQHF.

This clonotype was observed a few times. J is TRBJ2-5 and V is TRBV27; D is perhaps TRBD1 (6 bases). CDR3 length equals 15 residues. Germline assignment: CDR1 MNHEY and CDR2 SMNVEV (reference sequence). Trimming pared 4 bases from V and 4 bases from J, leaving 16 bases between. CDR3 coding DNA: TGTGCCAGCAGTTACTCTCAGGGGATAGGAGAGACCCAGTACTTC. Its protein product is CASSYSQGIGETQYF.

This clonotype has ten or more counts. The rearrangement links TRBV24-1 to TRBJ1-2; maybe TRBD1 (6 bases). Trimming pared 3 bases from V and 6 bases from J, leaving 16 bases between. The CDR3 is made up of 15 amino acids. Germline assignment: CDR1 KGHDR and CDR2 SFDVKD. The CDR3 bases are TGTGCCACCAGTGATGGACAGAAGCAATCGGATGGCTACACCTTC. It translates to CATSDGQKQSDGYTF.

This chain uses TRBV30 with TRBJ1-2; the D gene is possibly TRBD1 (5 bases). The CDR3 is made up of 12 amino acids. Germline CDR1 is GTSNPN and CDR2 is SVGIG (reference sequence). The ends were cut back, 2 bases at V and 8 bases at J, with 12 bases in the middle. CDR3 sequence (DNA): TGTGCCTGGAGTCGGGACCCGAGGGGCTACACCTTC. This gives the protein CAWSRDPRGYTF.

The table lists this clonotype with a few counts. The genes are TRBV5-6 and TRBJ2-1; possible D gene TRBD2, 5 bases. Germline-derived CDR1 and CDR2 are SGHDT and YYEEEE. The V end lost 1 base, the J end lost 6 bases, and 8 bases lay between the germline ends. The CDR3 is 13 amino acids. Here the CDR3 reads CASSLRGSNEQFF. The CDR3, as DNA: TGTGCCAGCAGCTTGCGGGGTAGCAATGAGCAGTTCTTC. The full variable domain, its missing parts supplied by reference TRBV5-6 and TRBJ2-1, is DAGVTQSPTHLIKTRGQQVTLRCSPKSGHDTVSWYQQALGQGPQFIFQYYEEEERQRGNFPDRFSGHQFPNYSSELNVNALLLGDSALYLCASSLRGSNEQFFGPGTRLTVL.

A note on this clonotype: This may come from a read error, since a much larger clone is one base off. The chain couples TRBV28 to TRBJ2-5; maybe TRBD1 (7 bases). The CDR3 covers 15 residues. Germline assignment: CDR1 MDHEN and CDR2 SYDVKM. This CDR3 reads CASNLFRGVKETQYF. CDR3 sequence (DNA): TGTGCCAGCAATTTATTCAGGGGGGTAAAAGAGACCCAGTACTTC.

This clonotype showed up many times. The chain is built from TRBV27 and TRBJ2-1; no reliable D call. With 2 bases removed from V and 8 bases from J, the gap between germline ends came to 10 bases. Germline V lookup: CDR1 MNHEY, CDR2 SMNVEV (reference sequence). The CDR3 length is 13 residues. The CDR3 loop is CASSLVYSDEQFF. In DNA, the CDR3 is TGTGCCAGCAGTTTAGTTTATTCGGATGAGCAGTTCTTC.